This TCR beta chain was recorded in a study of a mutant IDH1 vaccine in newly diagnosed glioma. Study-level information: Treated patients, averaging about 40 years, were roughly 60% male and around 38% female.

Of note for this clone: Its antigen is still unknown.

Trimming cost V 4 bases and J 8 bases, with 17 bases left between them. CDR1 is SGHDN, CDR2 FVKESK, per germline. The CDR3 is made up of 14 amino acids. Described time point: week 47, end of study. Vaccination used 300 ug of mutant IDH1 20-mer peptide per dose, with topical imiquimod. Data came from immunoSEQ multiplex PCR; TCRdb stores just in-frame clones and leaves some out. This sample carries about 56,000 clones, roughly four fifths of them seen once, and the ten largest clones take roughly 3.2%. The clonotype was recovered from a woman between 50 and 59 years old with glioma. The V gene is TRBV14, the J gene TRBJ1-2; D might be TRBD1 (6 bases). The specimen comprised PBMCs, sampled from a glioma patient whose treatment included an IDH1 peptide vaccine. In nucleotides, the CDR3 is TGTGCCAGCAGCCCAACGGCCAGGGGAGGAGGCTACACCTTC. It encodes CASSPTARGGGYTF.